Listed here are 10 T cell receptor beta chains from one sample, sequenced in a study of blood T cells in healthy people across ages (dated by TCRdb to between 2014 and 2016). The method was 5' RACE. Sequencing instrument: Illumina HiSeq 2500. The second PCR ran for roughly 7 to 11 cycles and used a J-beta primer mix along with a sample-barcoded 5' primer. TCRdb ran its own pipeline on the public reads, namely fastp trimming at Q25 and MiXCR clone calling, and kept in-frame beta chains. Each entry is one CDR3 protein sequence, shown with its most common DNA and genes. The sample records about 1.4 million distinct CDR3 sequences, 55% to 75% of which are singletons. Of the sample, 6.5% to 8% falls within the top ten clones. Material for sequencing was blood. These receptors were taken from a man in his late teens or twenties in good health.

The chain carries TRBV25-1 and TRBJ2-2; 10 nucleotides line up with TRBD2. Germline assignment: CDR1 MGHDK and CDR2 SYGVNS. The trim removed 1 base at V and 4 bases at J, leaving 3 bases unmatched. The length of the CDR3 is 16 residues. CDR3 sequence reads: CASSEWTSGSTGELFF. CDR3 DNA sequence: TGTGCCAGCAGTGAATGGACTAGCGGATCCACCGGGGAGCTGTTTTTT.

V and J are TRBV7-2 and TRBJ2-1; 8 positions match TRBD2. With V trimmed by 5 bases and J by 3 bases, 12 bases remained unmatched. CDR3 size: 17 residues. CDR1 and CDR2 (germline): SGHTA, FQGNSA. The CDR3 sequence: CASSPGRVAGGYNEQFF. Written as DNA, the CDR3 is TGTGCCAGCAGCCCAGGCAGGGTTGCGGGGGGCTACAATGAGCAGTTCTTC. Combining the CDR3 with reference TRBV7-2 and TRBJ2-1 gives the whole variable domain GAGVSQSPSNKVTEKGKDVELRCDPISGHTALYWYRQSLGQGLEFLIYFQGNSAPDKSGLPSDRFSAERTGGSVSTLTIQRTQQEDSAVYLCASSPGRVAGGYNEQFFGPGTRLTVL.

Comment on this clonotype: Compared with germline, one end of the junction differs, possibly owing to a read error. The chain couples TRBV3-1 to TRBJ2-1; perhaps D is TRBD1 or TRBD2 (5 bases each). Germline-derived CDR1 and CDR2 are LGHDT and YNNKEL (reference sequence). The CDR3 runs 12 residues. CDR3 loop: CTSRDGYNEQFF. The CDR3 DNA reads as TGTACCAGTCGGGACGGCTACAATGAGCAGTTCTTC.

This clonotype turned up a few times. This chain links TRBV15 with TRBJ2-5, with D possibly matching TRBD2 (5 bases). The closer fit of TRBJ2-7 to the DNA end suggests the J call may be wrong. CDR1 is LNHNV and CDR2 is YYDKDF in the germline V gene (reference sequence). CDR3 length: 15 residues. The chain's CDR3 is CATSRVRGKGSEQYF. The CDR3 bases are TGTGCCACCAGCAGAGTCCGAGGGAAGGGATCCGAGCAGTACTTC.

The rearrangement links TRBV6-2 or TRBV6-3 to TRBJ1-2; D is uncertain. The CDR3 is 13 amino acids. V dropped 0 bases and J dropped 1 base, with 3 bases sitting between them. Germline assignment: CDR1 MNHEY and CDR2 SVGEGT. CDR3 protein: CASSYSDNYGYTF. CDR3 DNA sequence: TGTGCCAGCAGTTACTCAGATAACTATGGCTACACCTTC.

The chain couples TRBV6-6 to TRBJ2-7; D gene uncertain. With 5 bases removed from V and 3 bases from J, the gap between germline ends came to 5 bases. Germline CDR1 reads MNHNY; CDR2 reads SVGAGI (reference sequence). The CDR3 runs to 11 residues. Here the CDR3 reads CASSKNYEQYF. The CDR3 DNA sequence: TGTGCCAGCAGTAAAAACTACGAGCAGTACTTC.

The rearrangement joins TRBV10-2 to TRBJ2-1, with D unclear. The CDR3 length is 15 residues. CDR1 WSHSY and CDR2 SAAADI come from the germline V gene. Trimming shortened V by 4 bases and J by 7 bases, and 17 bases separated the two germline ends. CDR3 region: CASSGSWAVSNEQFF. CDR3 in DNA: TGCGCCAGCAGTGGGAGCTGGGCTGTATCGAATGAGCAGTTCTTC.

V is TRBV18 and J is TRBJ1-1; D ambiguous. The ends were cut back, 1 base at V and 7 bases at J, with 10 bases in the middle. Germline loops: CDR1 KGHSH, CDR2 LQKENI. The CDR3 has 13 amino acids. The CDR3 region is CASSPLGGLEAFF. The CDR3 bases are TGTGCCAGCTCACCACTCGGCGGACTTGAAGCTTTCTTT.

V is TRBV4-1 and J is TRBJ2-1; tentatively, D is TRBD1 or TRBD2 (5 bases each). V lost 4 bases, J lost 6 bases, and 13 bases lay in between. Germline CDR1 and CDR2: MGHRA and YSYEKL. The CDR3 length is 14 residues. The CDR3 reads CASSRGGQLNEQFF. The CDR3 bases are TGCGCCAGCAGCCGGGGCGGGCAACTCAATGAGCAGTTCTTC.

CDR3 DNA sequence: TGTGCCATCAAGGGACAGGGGTTCTCTGGAAACACCATATATTTT. Translating it yields CAIKGQGFSGNTIYF. The chain uses TRBV10-3 and TRBJ1-3; TRBD1 aligns across 10 bases. The ends lost 7 bases at V and 0 bases at J; junction bases unmatched: 3. The CDR3 covers 15 residues. Germline V gene lookup returns CDR1 ENHRY and CDR2 SYGVKD.